This T cell receptor beta chain was captured in a study of tumor-infiltrating lymphocytes in localized non-small cell lung cancer. Study context: Some samples were collected after neoadjuvant chemotherapy; smokers, never-smokers and several histologies were included.

Sequenced by immunoSEQ multiplex PCR; TCRdb stores in-frame clones only, minus some. This sample yields roughly 12,000 clones, of which about 83% are seen a single time; 6.5% to 8.5% belongs to the top ten. This clone is medium-sized by share. The antigen remains unidentified. Study observations and caveats: Technical variation could not be separated from intratumor heterogeneity here. Compared with uninvolved lung, tumors showed higher T cell infiltration by TCRbeta sequencing.

Germline V gene lookup returns CDR1 SGHTA and CDR2 FQGTGA. The CDR3 is 14 amino acids. The V end was cut by 1 base, the J end by 5 bases, with 11 bases between. The chain is built from TRBV7-3 and TRBJ2-5, with D possibly TRBD2 on 6 matching bases. The sequenced material came from lung tumor tissue. This clonotype was sampled from a human donor with non-small cell lung cancer. Here the CDR3 reads CASSLNGGEETQYF. For the CDR3, the DNA is TGTGCCAGCAGCTTAAATGGCGGGGAGGAGACCCAGTACTTC.